Following are 11 T cell receptor beta chains from one sample sequenced in a study of OX40 agonist ivuxolimab in advanced cancers. This table comes from immunoSEQ multiplex PCR, and its TCRdb copy is limited to in-frame clones, with some not included. Of more than 80,000 clones listed, 91% are singletons. The sample consisted of CD4+ or CD8+ T cells sorted from blood, taken in a trial of the OX40 agonist ivuxolimab. These receptors were obtained from an adult with an advanced solid tumor such as melanoma, head and neck, liver or kidney cancer.

This chain connects TRBV19 to TRBJ2-3; 11 bases line up with TRBD2. Germline V gene sequence: CDR1 LNHDA, CDR2 SQIVND (reference sequence). Trimming removed 10 bases from V and 11 bases from J; junction bases left unmatched: 11. The CDR3 is made up of 13 amino acids. The CDR3 DNA sequence: TGTGCCACCAGGAGTAGCGGGAGGGCGGGGCAGTATTTT. Residues: CATRSSGRAGQYF. Variable domain in full (rest from reference TRBV19 and TRBJ2-3): DGGITQSPKYLFRKEGQNVTLSCEQNLNHDAMYWYRQDPGQGLRLIYYSQIVNDFQKGDIAEGYSVSREKKESFPLTVTSAQKNPTAFYLCATRSSGRAGQYFGPGTRLTVL.

V is TRBV27 and J is TRBJ1-2; 7 nucleotides agree with TRBD1. This CDR3 is built from 15 residues. The germline V gene encodes CDR1 MNHEY and CDR2 SMNVEV (reference sequence). With 3 bases clipped from V and 2 bases from J, the junction kept 6 bases outside the gene matches. The DNA of the CDR3 is TGTGCCAGCAGTTTCCGACAGGGAGTAAACTATGGCTACACCTTC. It is translated as CASSFRQGVNYGYTF.

The rearrangement joins TRBV30 to TRBJ2-1, with 8 nucleotides matching TRBD2. With V trimmed by 7 bases and J by 10 bases, 6 bases remained unmatched. Germline CDR1 GTSNPN, CDR2 SVGIG (reference sequence). The CDR3 is made up of 11 amino acids. As DNA, the CDR3 is TGTGCCTCCGGACTAGCCGACGAGCAGTTCTTC. Protein product: CASGLADEQFF. Full variable domain (remainder filled in from reference TRBV30 and TRBJ2-1): SQTIHQWPATLVQPVGSPLSLECTVEGTSNPNLYWYRQAAGRGLQLLFYSVGIGQISSEVPQNLSASRPQDRQFILSSKKLLLSDSGFYLCASGLADEQFFGPGTRLTVL.

The J gene is TRBJ2-7, the V gene TRBV30, with D perhaps matching TRBD2 (5 bases). Germline-derived CDR1 and CDR2 are GTSNPN and SVGIG (reference sequence). The CDR3 runs 11 residues. Between the trimmed V and J ends, which lost 3 bases and 2 bases, there was a span of 5 bases. The CDR3 DNA reads as TGTGCCTGGAGCGGGGCCTACGAGCAGTACTTC. Protein sequence: CAWSGAYEQYF. Drawing the rest from reference TRBV30 and TRBJ2-7, the complete variable domain is SQTIHQWPATLVQPVGSPLSLECTVEGTSNPNLYWYRQAAGRGLQLLFYSVGIGQISSEVPQNLSASRPQDRQFILSSKKLLLSDSGFYLCAWSGAYEQYFGPGTRLTVT.

The chain employs TRBV11-3 and TRBJ2-1; D unclear. Trimming shortened V by 1 base and J by 10 bases, and 8 bases separated the two germline ends. The germline V gene encodes CDR1 SGHNT and CDR2 YENEEA. The CDR3 contains 12 residues. As DNA, the CDR3 is TGTGCCAGCAGCTTAGCGGGCTACGAGCAGTTCTTC. The encoded protein is CASSLAGYEQFF.

V is TRBV19 and J is TRBJ1-1, with D hard to call. Germline V gene data show CDR1 as LNHDA and CDR2 as SQIVND (reference sequence). The CDR3 loop spans 16 amino acids. V lost 1 base to trimming and J lost 5 bases, with 17 bases between them. For the CDR3, the DNA is TGTGCCAGTAGTATAGTGAGTTCGGGTCGGGTAACTGAAGCTTTCTTT. This sequence encodes CASSIVSSGRVTEAFF.

V is TRBV27 and J is TRBJ2-2; TRBD2 agrees at 9 bases. Trimming removed 7 bases from V and 6 bases from J; junction bases left unmatched: 9. CDR1 is MNHEY and CDR2 is SMNVEV in the germline V gene (reference sequence). The CDR3 contains 15 residues. The CDR3 protein is CASNPLAGRPGELFF. The CDR3 DNA sequence: TGTGCCAGCAACCCCCTAGCGGGAAGGCCCGGGGAGCTGTTTTTT.

The genes are TRBV6-1 and TRBJ1-1; D gene ambiguous. This CDR3 region has 16 residues. Germline CDR1 reads MNHNS; CDR2 reads SASEGT. The V end lost 2 bases, the J end lost 2 bases, and 15 bases lay between the germline ends. CDR3 region: CASSERLGGINTEAFF. CDR3 sequence (DNA): TGTGCCAGCAGTGAAAGGCTGGGAGGGATCAACACTGAAGCTTTCTTT.

The chain combines TRBV27 with TRBJ1-5; no reliable D call. Germline CDR1 is MNHEY and CDR2 is SMNVEV (reference sequence). The V end was cut by 6 bases, the J end by 5 bases, with 11 bases between. This CDR3 comprises 13 residues. The CDR3 sequence: CASSISGHQPQHF. CDR3 nucleotide sequence: TGTGCCAGCAGCATTTCAGGCCATCAGCCCCAGCATTTT.

This clone was detected a few times. V and J are TRBV18 and TRBJ1-2; D is perhaps TRBD1 (5 bases). Trimming pared 6 bases from V and 7 bases from J, leaving 9 bases between. The CDR3 runs 11 residues. Germline CDR1 reads KGHSH; CDR2 reads LQKENI. The DNA of the CDR3 is TGTGCCAGCTCCCACGGGGGTGGCTACACCTTC. Translating it yields CASSHGGGYTF.

This sequence joins TRBV27 and TRBJ1-5; the D gene is possibly TRBD1 (5 bases). From germline, CDR1 is MNHEY and CDR2 SMNVEV (reference sequence). V lost 6 bases to trimming and J lost 4 bases, with 13 bases between them. CDR3 length: 14 amino acids. The CDR3 here is CASSPRGANQPQHF. CDR3 bases: TGTGCCAGCAGCCCCCGAGGGGCGAATCAGCCCCAGCATTTT.